The entry that follows covers one T cell receptor beta chain sequence. Antigen: not known. The sample comes from a study of shared clonotypes between healthy human individuals. Sequencing used immunoSEQ multiplex PCR; TCRdb keeps in-frame clones, though not all of them. The data show around 1.1 million clones, 70% to 80% seen once. Study-level results: The study drew on few donors, limiting represented genetic and exposure-history diversity.

The specimen sequenced was memory CD4+ T cells from PBMCs. Regarding subset: CD45RA-negative fraction. This TCR derives from a young man in good health. Some clones in this sample may be carry-over from other donors' samples.

CDR3: CASSLLGGSRNEQYF. CDR3 nucleotides: TGTGCCAGCAGTTTACTCGGGGGGAGTAGGAACGAGCAGTACTTC. This chain uses TRBV27 with TRBJ2-7; 7 nucleotides agree with TRBD2. The V segment lost 2 bases and the J segment 5 bases; nucleotides outside the gene matches: 9. This CDR3 region has 15 residues. In germline, CDR1 is MNHEY, CDR2 SMNVEV (reference sequence).